These 23 T cell receptor beta chains were all obtained from the same sample, sequenced in a study of identical twins. TCRdb reanalysed the 5' RACE reads using MiXCR and keeps one entry per CDR3 protein. This sample has roughly 240,000 distinct CDR3 sequences, with roughly 7% found just once. These data were also filed under a second study, of yellow fever vaccine responses in identical twins.

Material for sequencing was memory (CD45RO+) T cells sorted from blood. The receptor set was obtained from a young woman in good health.

This clonotype showed up just a few times. V and J are TRBV2 and TRBJ2-3, with 8 bases fitting TRBD1. From germline, CDR1 is SNHLY and CDR2 FYNNEI. The V and J ends lost 5 bases and 3 bases, in that order; junction bases with no gene match: 10. This CDR3 region has 16 residues. CDR3 sequence reads: CASSSQDRVGTDTQYF. CDR3 nucleotides: TGTGCCAGCAGTTCCCAGGACAGGGTTGGGACAGATACGCAGTATTTT.

This clonotype was recorded many times. V usage is TRBV7-3 and J usage is TRBJ2-1; 7 bases are a match to TRBD1. The CDR3 loop spans 13 amino acids. Unmatched junction bases numbered 3, after V lost 5 bases and J lost 5 bases. Germline assignment: CDR1 SGHTA and CDR2 FQGTGA. CDR3 bases: TGTGCCAGCAGCAGAGGGACAGACAATGAGCAGTTCTTC. The encoded protein is CASSRGTDNEQFF. Looking up the rest from reference TRBV7-3 and TRBJ2-1 gives the full variable domain: GAGVSQTPSNKVTEKGKYVELRCDPISGHTALYWYRQSLGQGPEFLIYFQGTGAADDSGLPNDRFFAVRPEGSVSTLKIQRTERGDSAVYLCASSRGTDNEQFFGPGTRLTVL.

Many counts were recorded for this clonotype. The chain couples TRBV12-3 or TRBV12-4 to TRBJ2-1, with 10 bases fitting TRBD1. J was trimmed by 5 bases and V by 4 bases; bases with no gene match: 8. CDR3 length: 16 amino acids. The CDR3 reads CASSSPGTGVDNEQFF. CDR3 DNA sequence: TGTGCCAGCAGTTCCCCAGGGACAGGGGTAGACAATGAGCAGTTCTTC.

The sample holds many counts of this clonotype. This sequence joins TRBV5-1 and TRBJ1-1; D possibly corresponds to TRBD1 (6 bases). V gave up 4 bases and J gave up 1 base, with 11 bases separating them. This CDR3 spans 14 amino acids. CDR1 and CDR2 (germline): SGHRS, YFSETQ. For the CDR3, the DNA is TGCGCCAGCAGCGGAAAACAGGGGAACACTGAAGCTTTCTTT. Protein: CASSGKQGNTEAFF.

This clonotype was picked up a small number of times. The chain recombines TRBV5-1 with TRBJ2-2, with 9 bases matching TRBD1. This CDR3 has 18 amino acids. Germline trimming cut 4 bases from V and 0 bases from J; bases unmatched to any gene: 10. Germline values: CDR1 SGHRS, CDR2 YFSETQ. The DNA for the CDR3 is TGCGCCAGCAGCGCTTATTCGGGACAGGGATCGAACACCGGGGAGCTGTTTTTT. Its translation: CASSAYSGQGSNTGELFF.

This clonotype has only a few counts. V gene TRBV7-8 combines with J gene TRBJ2-5, with TRBD1 identical over 7 bases. CDR1 is SGHVS, CDR2 FQNEAQ, per germline. The J segment lost 2 bases and the V segment lost 5 bases, leaving 2 bases of the junction unmatched. This CDR3 comprises 13 residues. The CDR3 DNA reads as TGTGCCAGCAGCGCACAGGGGCAAGAGACCCAGTACTTC. Residues: CASSAQGQETQYF.

The J gene is TRBJ2-1, the V gene TRBV5-1; D unclear. CDR1 is SGHRS and CDR2 is YFSETQ in the germline V gene. The CDR3 runs to 15 residues. V was clipped by 0 bases and J by 7 bases, with 14 bases between them. Here the CDR3 reads CASSLVATQENEQFF. CDR3 sequence (DNA): TGCGCCAGCAGCTTGGTCGCGACCCAGGAGAATGAGCAGTTCTTC.

This clonotype was observed a few times. This chain uses TRBV20-1 with TRBJ2-5; TRBD1 is a possible D gene (5 bases). Germline V gene data show CDR1 as DFQATT and CDR2 as SNEGSKA (reference sequence). Trimming removed 0 bases from V and 1 base from J, with 15 bases in between. This CDR3 has 16 amino acids. CDR3 DNA: TGCAGTGCTAGAGATTGGGGCCAACCCCTCCAAGAGACCCAGTACTTC. As protein: CSARDWGQPLQETQYF.

This clonotype was observed many times. This chain joins TRBV12-3 or TRBV12-4 and TRBJ2-5; no definite D call. V was clipped by 3 bases and J by 5 bases, with 7 bases between them. The CDR3 runs to 12 residues. CDR3 region: CASSFQRETQYF. The CDR3 nucleotides are TGTGCCAGCAGTTTCCAGAGGGAGACCCAGTACTTC.

This clonotype was seen at least ten times. The chain couples TRBV25-1 to TRBJ1-4, with TRBD1 matching 7 bases. The CDR3 is 14 residues long. Per the germline V gene, CDR1 is MGHDK and CDR2 is SYGVNS. Unmatched junction bases numbered 7, after V lost 7 bases and J lost 5 bases. CDR3 nucleotides: TGTGCCAGCAACACGAAGGGGGCGAATGAAAAACTGTTTTTT. This translates into CASNTKGANEKLFF.

This clonotype occurred a few times. This chain uses TRBV2 with TRBJ1-4, with D unclear. The CDR3 totals 13 residues. Deletions cut 3 bases from V and 7 bases from J, with 9 bases between. Germline values: CDR1 SNHLY, CDR2 FYNNEI. CDR3 sequence (DNA): TGTGCCAGCAGTGATATATGGGGTGAAAAACTGTTTTTT. Its translation is CASSDIWGEKLFF.

V usage is TRBV5-1 and J usage is TRBJ2-7; no firm D call. Per the germline V gene, CDR1 is SGHRS and CDR2 is YFSETQ. CDR3 length: 14 amino acids. Trimming removed 1 base at V and 3 bases at J, with 11 bases between. Here the CDR3 reads CASSLLGGNYEQYV. The CDR3 nucleotides are TGCGCCAGCAGCTTGTTAGGCGGAAACTACGAGCAGTACGTC.

This clonotype was detected a few times. This chain connects TRBV7-9 to TRBJ2-4; D may be TRBD1 (6 bases). The V and J ends lost 5 bases and 2 bases respectively, with 13 bases between them. The germline CDR1 and CDR2 sequences are SEHNR and FQNEAQ (reference sequence). The CDR3 sequence is 15 residues long. The CDR3 bases are TGTGCCAGCAGCGGAGCTCAGGGGTCCAAAAACATTCAGTACTTC. This gives the protein CASSGAQGSKNIQYF. Full variable domain (missing parts from reference TRBV7-9 and TRBJ2-4): DTGVSQNPRHKITKRGQNVTFRCDPISEHNRLYWYRQTLGQGPEFLTYFQNEAQLEKSRLLSDRFSAERPKGSFSTLEIQRTEQGDSAMYLCASSGAQGSKNIQYFGAGTRLSVL.

This clonotype has ten or more counts. The chain uses TRBV5-1 and TRBJ2-1; TRBD2 matches 8 bases. From germline, CDR1 is SGHRS and CDR2 YFSETQ. The CDR3 is 16 amino acids. With 0 bases clipped from V and 7 bases from J, the junction kept 9 bases outside the gene matches. CDR3 in amino acids: CASSLGQSGLENEQFF. The DNA of the CDR3 is TGCGCCAGCAGCTTGGGACAGTCGGGACTAGAAAATGAGCAGTTCTTC.

This clonotype was seen many times. The chain carries TRBV5-1 and TRBJ1-3, with D unclear. The CDR3 runs 16 residues. From germline, CDR1 is SGHRS and CDR2 YFSETQ. Trimming pared 3 bases from V and 3 bases from J, leaving 16 bases between. The chain's CDR3 is CASSSNDPASGNTIYF. CDR3 nucleotide sequence: TGCGCCAGCAGCTCCAATGACCCTGCTAGTGGAAACACCATATATTTT.

This clonotype was counted ten times or more. The chain is built from TRBV20-1 and TRBJ2-1; 7 bases fit TRBD1. Germline V gene sequence: CDR1 DFQATT, CDR2 SNEGSKA (reference sequence). CDR3 size: 15 residues. Unmatched junction bases numbered 4, after V lost 0 bases and J lost 2 bases. The CDR3 bases are TGCAGTGCTAGAGATCCAGGGACAGCCTACAATGAGCAGTTCTTC. Translating gives CSARDPGTAYNEQFF.

There are many counts of this clonotype. The chain uses TRBV4-1 and TRBJ2-5; a weak D match, TRBD1 (6 bases). Germline V lookup: CDR1 MGHRA, CDR2 YSYEKL. V lost 1 base to trimming and J lost 4 bases, with 13 bases between them. The CDR3 length is 15 residues. The CDR3 loop is CASSQGAGVPETQYF. CDR3 in DNA: TGCGCCAGCAGCCAAGGGGCAGGGGTCCCAGAGACCCAGTACTTC.

This clonotype was detected once. The gene calls are TRBV28 and TRBJ2-1; 11 bases map to TRBD2. Germline CDR1 MDHEN, CDR2 SYDVKM. V lost 5 bases, J lost 7 bases, and 10 bases stayed unmatched. The CDR3 sequence is 16 residues long. CDR3 amino acids: CASSQNGLAGINEQFF. DNA of the CDR3: TGTGCCAGCAGTCAAAACGGACTAGCGGGCATAAATGAGCAGTTCTTC.

This sequence joins TRBV19 and TRBJ2-1, with TRBD2 matching over 9 bases. Germline CDR1 and CDR2: LNHDA and SQIVND (reference sequence). Trimming removed 6 bases from V and 3 bases from J; junction bases left unmatched: 3. The CDR3 consists of 14 residues. The CDR3 DNA follows: TGTGCCAGTAGGCGGGAGGGCCGCTACAATGAGCAGTTCTTC. This encodes CASRREGRYNEQFF.

This clonotype was seen at least ten times. The V gene is TRBV12-3 or TRBV12-4, the J gene TRBJ1-2; 10 bases are a match to TRBD1. This CDR3 contains 12 residues. The J segment lost 8 bases and the V segment lost 7 bases, leaving 4 bases of the junction unmatched. CDR3 protein: CASTGTGEGYTF. The CDR3 coding sequence is TGTGCCAGCACGGGGACAGGGGAAGGCTACACCTTC.

This clonotype was seen a handful of times. The DNA of the CDR3 is TGTGCCAGCAGGCCCGGGACTAGCACAGATACGCAGTATTTT. Translating it yields CASRPGTSTDTQYF. This chain connects TRBV3-1 to TRBJ2-3; maybe TRBD2 (6 bases). V gave up 6 bases and J gave up 0 bases, with 10 bases separating them. The CDR3 runs to 14 residues. Germline V lookup: CDR1 LGHDT, CDR2 YNNKEL (reference sequence).

This clonotype was detected ten times or more. The V call is TRBV3-1, the J call TRBJ2-7; 8 bases are a match to TRBD2. Unmatched junction bases numbered 7, after V lost 1 base and J lost 5 bases. The CDR3 contains 15 residues. Germline-derived CDR1 and CDR2 are LGHDT and YNNKEL (reference sequence). Here the CDR3 DNA reads TGTGCCAGCAGCCAAGTCAGCGGGAGCGCCCACGAGCAGTACTTC. Protein: CASSQVSGSAHEQYF.

The chain couples TRBV7-2 to TRBJ2-1; 8 bases are shared with TRBD2. J lost 4 bases, V lost 1 base, and 6 bases had no gene match. The CDR3 contains 16 residues. CDR1 and CDR2 from the germline V gene are SGHTA and FQGNSA. CDR3 sequence (DNA): TGTGCCAGCAGCTTAGTGAGATTAGCGGGGTACAATGAGCAGTTCTTC. It is translated as CASSLVRLAGYNEQFF. Supplemented by reference TRBV7-2 and TRBJ2-1, the full variable domain reads GAGVSQSPSNKVTEKGKDVELRCDPISGHTALYWYRQSLGQGLEFLIYFQGNSAPDKSGLPSDRFSAERTGGSVSTLTIQRTQQEDSAVYLCASSLVRLAGYNEQFFGPGTRLTVL.